Listed below are T cell receptor beta chains from one sample, sequenced in a study of blood T cells in healthy people across ages. TCRdb reanalysed the 5' RACE reads using MiXCR and keeps one entry per CDR3 protein. In the table there are roughly 1,300,000 distinct CDR3 sequences, approximately 59% of which are singletons. The sequenced material came from blood. Every receptor here comes from a man aged 18 to 29 in good health. CDR3s include the opening cysteine and the closing phenylalanine or tryptophan. D genes are given only for firm matches. Size is omitted from some rows. Given values are once, few, many or a class for expanded clones.

>TRBJ2-5|TRBV4-1|-|few
CASSQEKAEFQETQYF
TGCGCCAGCAGCCAAGAAAAAGCGGAATTCCAAGAGACCCAGTACTTC
>TRBJ2-1|TRBV5-1|-|-
CASSLGVGVGINEQFF
TGCGCCAGCAGCTTGGGCGTCGGAGTGGGGATAAATGAGCAGTTCTTC
>TRBJ2-3|TRBV28|TRBD1|-
CASSPRDRVSGDTQYF
TGTGCCAGCAGTCCCCGGGACAGGGTTTCGGGGGATACGCAGTATTTT
>TRBJ2-1|TRBV10-3|TRBD2|few
CAISVSLAGVGEQFF
TGTGCCATCAGTGTTAGTCTAGCGGGCGTTGGTGAGCAGTTCTTC
>TRBJ2-1|TRBV27|TRBD2|few
CASSLKGLAASYNEQFF
TGTGCCAGCAGTTTAAAAGGACTAGCGGCTTCCTACAATGAGCAGTTCTTC
>TRBJ2-4|TRBV4-1|-|-
CASSQPDQWTKNIQYF
TGCGCCAGCAGCCAACCCGACCAATGGACCAAAAACATTCAGTACTTC
>TRBJ1-5|TRBV14|-|-
CASSYRNNQPQHF
TGTGCCAGCAGCTACAGGAATAATCAGCCCCAGCATTTT
>TRBJ2-1|TRBV20-1|TRBD2|-
CSARVLAGAADEQFF
TGCAGTGCTAGGGTATTAGCGGGAGCGGCCGATGAGCAGTTCTTC
>TRBJ2-7|TRBV27|TRBD1|-
CASSLNTGGEQYF
TGTGCCAGCAGTCTCAATACAGGGGGCGAGCAGTACTTC
>TRBJ1-5|TRBV12-3/TRBV12-4|-|few
CASSRRGFSNQPQHF
TGTGCCAGCAGCCGTCGAGGTTTTAGCAATCAGCCCCAGCATTTT
>TRBJ2-1|TRBV29-1|TRBD2|few
CSVSSGTSGNNEQFF
TGCAGCGTTTCTTCCGGGACTAGCGGTAACAATGAGCAGTTCTTC
>TRBJ2-5|TRBV12-3/TRBV12-4|-|many
CASSLRTIPSVETQYF
TGTGCCAGCAGTTTACGGACCATCCCCTCGGTGGAGACCCAGTACTTC
>TRBJ2-3|TRBV4-1|-|few
CASSQDIGAGDTQYF
TGCGCCAGCAGCCAAGATATAGGAGCGGGAGATACGCAGTATTTT
>TRBJ1-6|TRBV20-1|-|-
CSARLGDSPLHF
TGCAGTGCTAGGTTGGGGGACTCACCCCTCCACTTT
>TRBJ1-2|TRBV21-1|-|few
CASSTDRDYGYTF
TGTGCCAGCAGCACGGACAGAGATTATGGCTACACCTTC
>TRBJ1-1|TRBV7-6|-|-
CASSPRVGEAFF
TGTGCCAGCAGCCCCCGGGTGGGTGAAGCTTTCTTT
>TRBJ2-5|TRBV28|-|-
CASSFGVGETQYF
TGTGCCAGCAGTTTTGGCGTTGGGGAGACCCAGTACTTC
>TRBJ2-1|TRBV2|TRBD2|-
CASTPVAGGPDEQFF
TGTGCCAGCACCCCAGTAGCGGGGGGGCCCGATGAGCAGTTCTTC
>TRBJ2-7|TRBV11-2|TRBD1|-
CASRTTGSDEQYF
TGTGCCAGCAGAACGACAGGGTCTGACGAGCAGTACTTC